A single sample gave rise to the 26 T cell receptor beta chains below, sequenced in a study of T cell responses to AZD1222 COVID-19 vaccine. Assay: immunoSEQ multiplex PCR; the TCRdb copy retains only in-frame clones and omits some. The sample holds roughly 66,000 clones, roughly 84% seen once. The sequences come from peripheral blood, collected on day 0 of AZD1222 vaccination. The receptors originated from an adult in good health.

The chain has TRBV19 and TRBJ2-1; D not certain. CDR3 length: 17 amino acids. Germline V gene sequence: CDR1 LNHDA, CDR2 SQIVND (reference sequence). Trimming took off 2 bases at V and 0 bases at J, with 14 bases between the two ends. CDR3 region: CASSIMAETSSYNEQFF. In DNA form, the CDR3 reads TGTGCCAGTAGTATAATGGCGGAGACGAGCTCCTACAATGAGCAGTTCTTC.

This clone has just a few counts. The chain couples TRBV7-2 to TRBJ1-2, with D perhaps matching TRBD1 (5 bases). V lost 7 bases and J 2 bases, leaving 23 bases between the germline ends. The CDR3 contains 17 residues. Germline V gives CDR1 SGHTA, CDR2 FQGNSA. In DNA, the CDR3 is TGTGCCAGCACTTCAACCGGGGCGGTGGGATTAAACTATGGCTACACCTTC. Translated, it gives CASTSTGAVGLNYGYTF.

The genes are TRBV29-1 and TRBJ2-3; D gene ambiguous. Per the germline V gene, CDR1 is SQVTM and CDR2 is ANQGSEA. The ends were cut back, 4 bases at V and 4 bases at J, with 12 bases in the middle. CDR3 size: 13 residues. The CDR3 loop reads CSVVGRQSDTQYF. The CDR3, as DNA: TGCAGCGTTGTAGGTCGTCAGTCAGATACGCAGTATTTT.

This sequence joins TRBV4-3 and TRBJ1-1; 11 positions match TRBD1. Trimming took 0 bases from V and 4 from J; bases not matched to a gene: 7. The CDR3 spans 17 residues. The germline gives CDR1 LGHNA, CDR2 YSLEER. The CDR3 spells CASSQDVGTGGVTEAFF. The CDR3 coding sequence is TGCGCCAGCAGCCAAGATGTAGGGACAGGGGGAGTCACTGAAGCTTTCTTT.

This chain uses TRBV5-1 with TRBJ1-2; D not certain. This CDR3 is 14 amino acids long. Germline-derived CDR1 and CDR2 are SGHRS and YFSETQ. Trimming left V 1 base short and J 3 bases short, with 10 bases between. The CDR3 region has the DNA TGCGCCAGCAGCTTGTACCGCGGGGACTATGGCTACACCTTC. The encoded protein is CASSLYRGDYGYTF.

For the CDR3, the DNA is TGTGCCAGCAGCCCCGGGACAGTCTACGAGCAGTACTTC. Its translation: CASSPGTVYEQYF. The J gene is TRBJ2-7, the V gene TRBV9; 7 positions match TRBD1. Germline CDR1 reads SGDLS; CDR2 reads YYNGEE. This CDR3 spans 13 amino acids. Trimming at V came to 4 bases and at J to 3 bases, leaving 4 bases not matched to a gene.

CDR3 loop: CASSVGPPTSYNEQFF. The CDR3 DNA is TGTGCCAGCAGCGTAGGACCTCCAACCTCCTACAATGAGCAGTTCTTC. The rearrangement links TRBV9 to TRBJ2-1, with no clear D. V lost 0 bases, J lost 0 bases, and 10 bases lay in between. The CDR3 has 16 residues. Per germline, CDR1 SGDLS and CDR2 YYNGEE. Complete variable domain (other parts from reference TRBV9 and TRBJ2-1): DSGVTQTPKHLITATGQRVTLRCSPRSGDLSVYWYQQSLDQGLQFLIQYYNGEERAKGNILERFSAQQFPDLHSELNLSSLELGDSALYFCASSVGPPTSYNEQFFGPGTRLTVL.

The chain combines TRBV2 with TRBJ1-1, with D hard to call. This CDR3 has 12 residues. The V gene's germline CDR1 is SNHLY and CDR2 FYNNEI. V was clipped by 3 bases and J by 8 bases, with 10 bases between them. Here the CDR3 DNA reads TGTGCCAGCAGTGACAGGTTCTCAGAAGCTTTCTTT. Protein: CASSDRFSEAFF.

V usage is TRBV6-4 and J usage is TRBJ1-4; 8 bases are shared with TRBD1. The J segment lost 8 bases and the V segment lost 6 bases, leaving 5 bases of the junction unmatched. CDR1 is MRHNA, CDR2 SNTAGT, per germline. The CDR3 consists of 13 residues. CDR3 bases: TGTGCCAGCAGCAGGGGGCCGGGGGAAAAACTGTTTTTT. Residues: CASSRGPGEKLFF.

This clone was detected only a few times. V gene TRBV5-1 combines with J gene TRBJ1-4, with 7 bases lining up with TRBD1. The germline CDR1 and CDR2 sequences are SGHRS and YFSETQ. V dropped 0 bases and J dropped 2; count of bases not matched to a gene: 4. CDR3 length: 16 amino acids. The CDR3: CASSLGSGGTNEKLFF. CDR3 nucleotides: TGCGCCAGCAGCTTGGGGTCAGGGGGTACTAATGAAAAACTGTTTTTT.

The V call is TRBV10-3, the J call TRBJ2-3; 8 bases are shared with TRBD2. Germline V gene lookup returns CDR1 ENHRY and CDR2 SYGVKD. There are 17 residues in the CDR3. The trim removed 0 bases at V and 1 base at J, leaving 6 bases unmatched. CDR3 in DNA: TGTGCCATCAGTGAGTCGGCCCGGGGGGGCGGCACAGATACGCAGTATTTT. Residues: CAISESARGGGTDTQYF.

The chain recombines TRBV13 with TRBJ2-5; tentative D call: TRBD1 (5 bases). This CDR3 comprises 14 residues. Germline CDR1 reads PRHDT; CDR2 reads FYEKMQ (reference sequence). V was trimmed by 5 bases and J by 1 base, leaving 11 bases between them. In nucleotides, the CDR3 is TGTGCCAGCAGCGAGACGACAGCCCAAGAGACCCAGTACTTC. Amino acid sequence: CASSETTAQETQYF.

The chain recombines TRBV7-8 with TRBJ2-5; 11 bases map to TRBD2. There are 16 residues in the CDR3. The germline CDR1 and CDR2 sequences are SGHVS and FQNEAQ. V dropped 3 bases and J dropped 0; count of bases not matched to a gene: 3. CDR3 protein: CASSFRLAGYQETQYF. CDR3 nucleotides: TGTGCCAGCAGCTTTAGACTAGCGGGGTACCAAGAGACCCAGTACTTC.

The chain carries TRBV11-1 and TRBJ1-1; the match to TRBD1 covers 7 bases. Germline lookup yields CDR1 SGHAT and CDR2 FQDESV (reference sequence). With 1 base clipped from V and 3 bases from J, the junction kept 2 bases outside the gene matches. This CDR3 contains 14 residues. The CDR3 sequence is CASSLDDRDTEAFF. CDR3 bases: TGTGCCAGCAGCTTAGACGACAGGGACACTGAAGCTTTCTTT.

The chain carries TRBV6-4 and TRBJ1-6; D is ambiguous. Germline CDR1 reads MRHNA; CDR2 reads SNTAGT. Trimming removed 0 bases from V and 8 bases from J, with 11 bases in between. This CDR3 comprises 15 residues. The CDR3 bases are TGTGCCAGCAGTGACTCGAAGGGTTGGGATTCACCCCTCCACTTT. It translates to CASSDSKGWDSPLHF.

In this sample, this clone turned up a few times. V usage is TRBV6-6 and J usage is TRBJ2-1; D gene unclear. Trimming cost V 9 bases and J 5 bases, with 17 bases left between them. This CDR3 has 14 amino acids. The germline V gene encodes CDR1 MNHNY and CDR2 SVGAGI (reference sequence). The CDR3 sequence is CASIVNRHHNEQFF. The DNA of the CDR3 is TGTGCCAGTATAGTCAACCGTCATCACAATGAGCAGTTCTTC.

V is TRBV2 and J is TRBJ1-1; no firm D call. Germline V gene lookup returns CDR1 SNHLY and CDR2 FYNNEI. There are 14 residues in the CDR3. V was cut by 5 bases and J by 0 bases, with 10 bases left in between. The CDR3 region is CASSTSLVNTEAFF. The CDR3 nucleotides read TGTGCCAGCAGTACCTCGTTAGTGAACACTGAAGCTTTCTTT.

V gene TRBV19 combines with J gene TRBJ2-1; D remains ambiguous. The germline V and J ends were trimmed by 6 bases and 7 bases, with 13 bases remaining between them. Germline CDR1 and CDR2: LNHDA and SQIVND (reference sequence). This CDR3 is built from 13 residues. In nucleotides, the CDR3 is TGTGCCAGTAGGCCCTTGGCTCAAAATGAGCAGTTCTTC. Translating gives CASRPLAQNEQFF.

The CDR3 nucleotides are TGTGCCAGCAGCTTAAGGCTAGCGGGGGCCGAAACCAACAATGAGCAGTTCTTC. As protein: CASSLRLAGAETNNEQFF. The chain carries TRBV7-8 and TRBJ2-1, with 10 bases matching TRBD2. CDR3 length: 18 residues. V shed 2 bases, J shed 5 bases, and the junction held 12 bases outside the gene matches. Germline V lookup: CDR1 SGHVS, CDR2 FQNEAQ.

The chain links TRBV5-1 to TRBJ2-1; 8 nucleotides match TRBD2. Germline V gene data show CDR1 as SGHRS and CDR2 as YFSETQ. V was pared by 4 bases and J by 8 bases, with 11 bases of the junction left unmatched. The CDR3 has 15 amino acids. The CDR3 reads CASSVPGLDFHEQFF. The DNA of the CDR3 is TGCGCCAGCAGCGTTCCGGGACTAGATTTCCATGAGCAGTTCTTC.

This CDR3 reads CASSLTGWQNEKLFF. CDR3 coding DNA: TGCGCCAGCAGCCTTACAGGATGGCAAAATGAAAAACTGTTTTTT. The rearrangement links TRBV5-1 to TRBJ1-4; possibly TRBD1 for D (5 bases). Trimming left V 4 bases short and J 5 bases short, with 15 bases between. CDR1 SGHRS and CDR2 YFSETQ come from the germline V gene. The CDR3 spans 15 residues.

The chain joins TRBV28 to TRBJ2-2; 14 positions match TRBD2. V gave up 8 bases and J gave up 4 bases; unmatched junction bases: 6. The length of the CDR3 is 16 residues. Looked up from germline, CDR1 is MDHEN and CDR2 is SYDVKM. CDR3 DNA sequence: TGTGCCAGCGGTAGACTAGCGGGGGGGATCACCGGGGAGCTGTTTTTT. As protein: CASGRLAGGITGELFF.

The chain links TRBV19 to TRBJ2-5; 7 bases are a match to TRBD1. CDR1 is LNHDA, CDR2 SQIVND, per germline (reference sequence). This CDR3 has 13 residues. The junction had 6 bases not matched to a gene; V was cut back by 8 bases and J by 3 bases. CDR3 residues: CASSKGGEETQYF. DNA for the CDR3: TGTGCCAGTTCTAAAGGGGGCGAAGAGACCCAGTACTTC. Using reference TRBV19 and TRBJ2-5 for the parts outside the CDR3, the full variable domain is DGGITQSPKYLFRKEGQNVTLSCEQNLNHDAMYWYRQDPGQGLRLIYYSQIVNDFQKGDIAEGYSVSREKKESFPLTVTSAQKNPTAFYLCASSKGGEETQYFGPGTRLLVL.

The V call is TRBV18, the J call TRBJ2-1, with D tentatively TRBD1 or TRBD2 (6 bases each). Trimming left V 2 bases short and J 6 bases short, with 11 bases between. The germline CDR1 and CDR2 sequences are KGHSH and LQKENI. This CDR3 is built from 14 residues. The CDR3 DNA is TGTGCCAGCTCACCAATACAGGGAGGCAATGAGCAGTTCTTC. Amino acid sequence: CASSPIQGGNEQFF.

The chain has TRBV29-1 and TRBJ2-2; 9 positions match TRBD2. The V gene end was trimmed by 2 bases and the J gene end by 5 bases; junction bases not matched to a gene: 3. Germline assignment: CDR1 SQVTM and CDR2 ANQGSEA. This CDR3 spans 14 amino acids. This chain's CDR3 is CSVELAGSTGELFF. For the CDR3, the DNA is TGCAGCGTTGAACTAGCGGGGTCGACCGGGGAGCTGTTTTTT.

The gene calls are TRBV11-2 and TRBJ1-1; 12 nucleotides align to TRBD1. CDR1 is SGHAT and CDR2 is FQNNGV in the germline V gene. The CDR3 consists of 15 residues. Trimming took 5 bases from V and 4 from J; bases not matched to a gene: 5. The CDR3 spells CASSPGTGGLTEAFF. DNA of the CDR3: TGTGCCAGCAGCCCAGGGACAGGGGGCCTCACTGAAGCTTTCTTT.